This T cell receptor beta chain comes out of a study of blood T cell repertoires in COVID-19. Study-wide context: The United States, Italy and Spain provided the acute and convalescent COVID-19 samples.

CDR3 length equals 16 residues. The V gene's germline CDR1 is MNHEY and CDR2 SVGEGT. V shed 5 bases and J 3 bases; nucleotides not matched to a gene: 12. Generated by immunoSEQ multiplex PCR, the TCRdb table keeps only in-frame clones and is missing some. Of some 74,000 clones listed, roughly 84% were seen once; the top ten hold roughly 41%. This TCR was recovered from an elderly man with acute or convalescent COVID-19. The gene calls are TRBV6-2 or TRBV6-3 and TRBJ1-1, with 7 bases identical to TRBD1. The sequencing input was peripheral blood. CDR3 bases: TGTGCCAGCAGTGTGGGACAGCGCTTAGTAGACACTGAAGCTTTCTTT. Its translation: CASSVGQRLVDTEAFF.